Following are 24 T cell receptor beta chains from one sample sequenced in a study of T cells in localized non-small cell lung cancer. Data came from immunoSEQ multiplex PCR; TCRdb stores just in-frame clones and leaves some out. The sample has some 17,000 clones, roughly 90% seen once. The sequences come from peripheral blood mononuclear cells, collected before any cancer treatment. The origin of the receptors is a woman aged 35 to 75 with stage III lung adenocarcinoma.

This clone was picked up one time. The chain couples TRBV11-3 to TRBJ2-3; D is possibly TRBD1 (6 bases). There are 12 residues in the CDR3. Trimming stripped 4 bases from V and 5 bases from J, with 7 bases between. The germline CDR1 and CDR2 sequences are SGHNT and YENEEA. CDR3 nucleotides: TGTGCCAGCAGCTCAGGGGAAGATACGCAGTATTTT. It yields the protein CASSSGEDTQYF.

The gene calls are TRBV7-3 and TRBJ2-7; a weak D match, TRBD1 (6 bases). Trimming pared 1 base from V and 3 bases from J, leaving 16 bases between. This CDR3 contains 16 residues. Germline V CDR1 and CDR2: SGHTA, FQGTGA. DNA of the CDR3: TGTGCCAGCAGCTTAAGTTGGACAGCGGTGAACTACGAGCAGTACTTC. Translation: CASSLSWTAVNYEQYF.

This sequence joins TRBV5-6 and TRBJ1-5; the match to TRBD1 covers 7 bases. The CDR3 is made up of 15 amino acids. Germline V gives CDR1 SGHDT, CDR2 YYEEEE. Losses at the gene ends were 2 bases for V and 7 bases for J; bases not matched to a gene: 9. The CDR3 is CASSLIQGRGQPQHF. The DNA for the CDR3 is TGTGCCAGCAGCTTAATACAGGGGAGAGGCCAGCCCCAGCATTTT.

This sequence joins TRBV9 and TRBJ2-2; 9 bases line up with TRBD1. The CDR3 consists of 16 residues. V dropped 0 bases and J dropped 6; count of bases not matched to a gene: 6. Germline V lookup: CDR1 SGDLS, CDR2 YYNGEE. The CDR3 is CASSVVGQGTPGELFF. CDR3 coding DNA: TGTGCCAGCAGCGTAGTAGGACAGGGGACTCCCGGGGAGCTGTTTTTT.

The chain uses TRBV2 and TRBJ1-1; TRBD1 agrees at 11 bases. V trimming: 8 bases; J trimming: 4 bases; junction bases outside the gene matches: 9. Germline V gene data show CDR1 as SNHLY and CDR2 as FYNNEI. The CDR3 totals 15 residues. The CDR3 loop reads CASLGQGVGGTEAFF. CDR3 in DNA: TGTGCCAGCCTGGGACAGGGGGTAGGAGGCACTGAAGCTTTCTTT.

The chain combines TRBV15 with TRBJ1-3; D ambiguous. Germline V gene data show CDR1 as LNHNV and CDR2 as YYDKDF (reference sequence). The CDR3 extends over 15 amino acids. The V end was cut by 1 base, the J end by 0 bases, with 7 bases between. The CDR3 DNA reads as TGTGCCACCAGCAGAGCTGGGGACTCTGGAAACACCATATATTTT. Amino acids: CATSRAGDSGNTIYF.

The genes are TRBV19 and TRBJ1-1; D remains ambiguous. Trimming stripped 3 bases from V and 1 base from J, with 6 bases between. Germline-derived CDR1 and CDR2 are LNHDA and SQIVND (reference sequence). This CDR3 has 13 residues. CDR3 coding DNA: TGTGCCAGTAGTATCGAGAGGAACACTGAAGCTTTCTTT. Residues: CASSIERNTEAFF.

The V call is TRBV5-4, the J call TRBJ2-2; D gene uncertain. The CDR3 is 14 amino acids. Germline lookup yields CDR1 SGHNT and CDR2 YYREEE (reference sequence). V lost 3 bases and J 2 bases, leaving 8 bases between the germline ends. Here the CDR3 reads CASSSAVNTGELFF. CDR3 DNA sequence: TGTGCCAGCAGCTCGGCAGTAAACACCGGGGAGCTGTTTTTT.

The rearrangement uses TRBV6-5 and TRBJ2-2; D is unclear. Looked up from germline, CDR1 is MNHEY and CDR2 is SVGAGI. The CDR3 contains 13 residues. V was cut by 4 bases and J by 6 bases, with 9 bases left in between. The CDR3 spells CASSLSSPGELFF. The CDR3 bases are TGTGCCAGCAGTTTGAGTAGCCCCGGGGAGCTGTTTTTT.

The J gene is TRBJ1-4, the V gene TRBV9; a possible D gene is TRBD1 (6 bases). This CDR3 has 15 residues. V gave up 2 bases and J gave up 2 bases, with 10 bases separating them. The germline gives CDR1 SGDLS, CDR2 YYNGEE. The CDR3 nucleotides are TGTGCCAGCAGCGTCAGGGGATCGACTAATGAAAAACTGTTTTTT. It is translated as CASSVRGSTNEKLFF. The full variable domain, its missing parts supplied by reference TRBV9 and TRBJ1-4, is DSGVTQTPKHLITATGQRVTLRCSPRSGDLSVYWYQQSLDQGLQFLIQYYNGEERAKGNILERFSAQQFPDLHSELNLSSLELGDSALYFCASSVRGSTNEKLFFGSGTQLSVL.

This sequence joins TRBV9 and TRBJ1-2; 8 nucleotides match TRBD1. Per the germline V gene, CDR1 is SGDLS and CDR2 is YYNGEE. V lost 8 bases, J lost 7 bases, and 13 bases stayed unmatched. The CDR3 has 14 residues. Here the CDR3 DNA reads TGTGCCAGTTCAAGGGCAGGGGGCGAGTTTGGCTACACCTTC. Protein product: CASSRAGGEFGYTF.

The chain recombines TRBV7-2 with TRBJ1-6; D unclear. The CDR3 is 15 amino acids. Germline CDR1 and CDR2: SGHTA and FQGNSA. V lost 7 bases and J lost 5, with 15 bases in between. The CDR3 spells CASKARTANNSPLHF. The DNA for the CDR3 is TGTGCCAGCAAAGCCCGGACCGCTAATAATTCACCCCTCCACTTT.

The V and J genes are TRBV7-2 and TRBJ1-5; D is undetermined. Germline V lookup: CDR1 SGHTA, CDR2 FQGNSA. There are 16 residues in the CDR3. The V end lost 2 bases, the J end lost 4 bases, and 15 bases lay between the germline ends. Here the CDR3 reads CASSLSPGLGNQPQHF. As DNA, the CDR3 is TGTGCCAGCAGCTTAAGCCCGGGTCTCGGGAATCAGCCCCAGCATTTT.

J is TRBJ2-5 and V is TRBV30; D unresolved. Germline CDR1 is GTSNPN and CDR2 is SVGIG (reference sequence). CDR3 length equals 13 residues. Trimming took 3 bases from V and 2 from J, leaving 10 bases between them. The CDR3 reads CAWRGLGQETQYF. In DNA, the CDR3 is TGTGCCTGGAGGGGGTTGGGGCAAGAGACCCAGTACTTC.

This clone has only one observation. In DNA, the CDR3 is TGCAGCGTTGACTCTCCGCCGGGACAGGGGCGAGGGACCGGGGAGCTGTTTTTT. Its translation: CSVDSPPGQGRGTGELFF. This chain uses TRBV29-1 with TRBJ2-2; 10 bases align to TRBD1. V was pared by 3 bases and J by 5 bases, with 15 bases of the junction left unmatched. The CDR3 runs to 18 residues. Germline loops: CDR1 SQVTM, CDR2 ANQGSEA.

V usage is TRBV10-2 and J usage is TRBJ2-1, with a weak D call TRBD1 (5 bases). Germline V lookup: CDR1 WSHSY, CDR2 SAAADI. The CDR3 has 15 amino acids. The ends were cut back, 6 bases at V and 4 bases at J, with 16 bases in the middle. In nucleotides, the CDR3 is TGCGCCAGCAGAGACAGCCAAATACAATACAATGAGCAGTTCTTC. Residues: CASRDSQIQYNEQFF.

CDR3 bases: TGTGCCAGCAGTTACCTGACAGGGGTCGGGCGAGGCTACACCTTC. Translated: CASSYLTGVGRGYTF. The rearrangement joins TRBV6-5 to TRBJ1-2; 8 bases agree with TRBD1. This CDR3 comprises 15 residues. With 2 bases clipped from V and 8 bases from J, the junction kept 10 bases outside the gene matches. Germline V gives CDR1 MNHEY, CDR2 SVGAGI.

The rearrangement joins TRBV30 to TRBJ1-2; 10 bases agree with TRBD1. Germline V gene data show CDR1 as GTSNPN and CDR2 as SVGIG (reference sequence). V lost 5 bases and J lost 8; bases outside the gene matches: 14. This CDR3 comprises 15 residues. The CDR3 DNA is TGTGCCTGGGTCCCGGGACAGGGGCTACGGGGAGGCTACACCTTC. It encodes CAWVPGQGLRGGYTF.

The chain employs TRBV11-3 and TRBJ2-7, with D unclear. The CDR3 contains 11 residues. Germline V lookup: CDR1 SGHNT, CDR2 YENEEA. V dropped 4 bases and J dropped 4 bases, with 5 bases sitting between them. The CDR3 nucleotides read TGTGCCAGCAGCTCCGAATACGAGCAGTACTTC. Its protein product is CASSSEYEQYF.

This sequence joins TRBV5-1 and TRBJ2-1; D gene uncertain. Germline V CDR1 and CDR2: SGHRS, YFSETQ. This CDR3 contains 12 residues. Between the trimmed V and J ends, which lost 6 bases and 4 bases, there was a span of 8 bases. In DNA, the CDR3 is TGCGCCAGCAATTCTGGATACAATGAGCAGTTCTTC. Translating it yields CASNSGYNEQFF.

V gene TRBV15 combines with J gene TRBJ1-2, with D unclear. Trimming took off 0 bases at V and 7 bases at J, with 12 bases between the two ends. CDR3 length: 14 residues. Germline assignment: CDR1 LNHNV and CDR2 YYDKDF (reference sequence). The CDR3 nucleotides read TGTGCCACCAGCAGAGATGATGGGATTGGTGGCTACACCTTC. Translation: CATSRDDGIGGYTF.

The CDR3 bases are TGTGCCTGGAGGTACAACAGAGAGACCCAGTACTTC. As protein: CAWRYNRETQYF. This chain connects TRBV30 to TRBJ2-5; D uncertain. Trimming stripped 3 bases from V and 4 bases from J, with 9 bases between. This CDR3 has 12 residues. Germline CDR1 GTSNPN, CDR2 SVGIG (reference sequence). The full variable domain, with the rest looked up from reference TRBV30 and TRBJ2-5, is SQTIHQWPATLVQPVGSPLSLECTVEGTSNPNLYWYRQAAGRGLQLLFYSVGIGQISSEVPQNLSASRPQDRQFILSSKKLLLSDSGFYLCAWRYNRETQYFGPGTRLLVL.

The chain couples TRBV11-3 to TRBJ1-2; D might be TRBD1 (6 bases). The CDR3 is made up of 13 amino acids. Germline loops: CDR1 SGHNT, CDR2 YENEEA. The V gene lost 5 bases and the J gene lost 8 bases, with 15 bases spanning the gap. The CDR3 region has the DNA TGTGCCAGCAGCCTACGAACAGGGTTCGGCTACACCTTC. This encodes CASSLRTGFGYTF.

The V call is TRBV19, the J call TRBJ2-7, with TRBD1 matching 9 bases. The V and J ends lost 3 bases and 6 bases, in that order; junction bases with no gene match: 9. The germline CDR1 and CDR2 sequences are LNHDA and SQIVND (reference sequence). This CDR3 contains 15 residues. CDR3 amino acids: CASSIRRDRVAEQYF. The CDR3 DNA reads TGTGCCAGTAGTATCCGCCGGGACAGGGTCGCCGAGCAGTACTTC.